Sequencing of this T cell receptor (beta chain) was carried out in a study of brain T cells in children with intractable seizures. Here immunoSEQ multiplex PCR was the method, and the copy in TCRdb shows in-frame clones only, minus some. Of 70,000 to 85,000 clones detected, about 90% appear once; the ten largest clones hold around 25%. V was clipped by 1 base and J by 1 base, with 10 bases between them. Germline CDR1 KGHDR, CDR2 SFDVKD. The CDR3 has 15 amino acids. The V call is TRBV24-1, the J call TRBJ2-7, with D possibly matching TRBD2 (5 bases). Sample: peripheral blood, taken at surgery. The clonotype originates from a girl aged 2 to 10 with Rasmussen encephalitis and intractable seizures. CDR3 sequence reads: CATSDFAGGSYEQYF. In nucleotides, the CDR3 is TGTGCCACCAGTGATTTTGCCGGCGGGTCCTACGAGCAGTACTTC.